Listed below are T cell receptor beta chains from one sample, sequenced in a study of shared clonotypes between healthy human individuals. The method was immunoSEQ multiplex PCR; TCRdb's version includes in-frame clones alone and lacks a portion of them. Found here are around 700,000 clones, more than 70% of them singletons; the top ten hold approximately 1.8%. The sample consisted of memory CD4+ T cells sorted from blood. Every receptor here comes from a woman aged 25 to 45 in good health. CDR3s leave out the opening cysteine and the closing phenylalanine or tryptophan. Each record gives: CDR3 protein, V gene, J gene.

ASQQGLSYEQY,TRBV5-1,TRBJ2-7
ASRSGRSNEQY,TRBV19,TRBJ2-7
ASSLVGAGGYGYT,TRBV7-9,TRBJ1-2
ASSVYGLAGELPPEQY,TRBV6-1,TRBJ2-7
AWSVVRRDEKLF,TRBV30,TRBJ1-4
ASSVMGGGETQY,TRBV19,TRBJ2-5
ASSSLGDRATYEQY,TRBV28,TRBJ2-7
ASTWGRDTEAF,TRBV2,TRBJ1-1
AWSQKGLADNEQF,TRBV30,TRBJ2-1
ASSERREAYREQF,TRBV6-4,TRBJ2-1
ASSETSGRFHEQY,TRBV7-3,TRBJ2-7
ASSQQRDSYEQY,TRBV11-2,TRBJ2-7
SVEFVGLAGDEQF,TRBV29-1,TRBJ2-1
ASSLSGRGRSTDTQY,TRBV11-1,TRBJ2-3
ASSLVDGGQALYEQY,TRBV28,TRBJ2-7
ASSMGGSRETQY,TRBV19,TRBJ2-5
ASSPDPQETQY,TRBV4-2,TRBJ2-5
ASRRAGPTYNEQF,TRBV7-9,TRBJ2-1
ASSLEMGSSYEQY,TRBV5-4,TRBJ2-7
ASSSTIEVGDFGETQY,TRBV28,TRBJ2-5
ASSRGQWTGGFQPQH,TRBV19,TRBJ1-5
ASKLASYNEQF,TRBV11-2,TRBJ2-1
ASSLGASGYQETQY,TRBV5-1,TRBJ2-5
ASRPTGSGANVLT,TRBV4-2,TRBJ2-6
ASSLRGQMLSGNTIY,TRBV13,TRBJ1-3
ASSPPGVVEDTQY,TRBV5-4,TRBJ2-3
ASSAPRDYNEQF,TRBV28,TRBJ2-1